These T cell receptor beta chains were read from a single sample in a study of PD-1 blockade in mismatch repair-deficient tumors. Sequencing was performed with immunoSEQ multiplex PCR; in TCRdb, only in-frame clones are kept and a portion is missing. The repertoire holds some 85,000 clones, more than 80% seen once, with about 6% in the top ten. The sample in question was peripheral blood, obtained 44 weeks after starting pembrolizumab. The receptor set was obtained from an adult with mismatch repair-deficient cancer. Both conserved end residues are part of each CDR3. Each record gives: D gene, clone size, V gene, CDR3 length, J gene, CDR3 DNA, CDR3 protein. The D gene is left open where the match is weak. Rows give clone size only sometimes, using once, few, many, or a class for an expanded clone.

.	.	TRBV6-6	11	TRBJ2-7	TGTGCCAGCAGTTCAAGACACGAGCAGTACTTC	CASSSRHEQYF
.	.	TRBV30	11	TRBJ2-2	TGTGCCTGGTATCGTATCGGGGAGCTGTTTTTT	CAWYRIGELFF
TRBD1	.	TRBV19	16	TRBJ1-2	TGTGCCAGTAGTAGACCCACAGGGGGCGACGACTATGGCTACACCTTC	CASSRPTGGDDYGYTF
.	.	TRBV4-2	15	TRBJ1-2	TGTGCCAGCAGCCAAGAACGAAGGCAGGGAAGTGGCTACACCTTC	CASSQERRQGSGYTF
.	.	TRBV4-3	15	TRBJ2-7	TGCGCCAGCAGCCAAGATCTGAGCGGATACTACGAGCAGTACTTC	CASSQDLSGYYEQYF
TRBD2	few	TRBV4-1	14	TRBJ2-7	TGCGCCAGCAGCCAAGTTGGAACTAGCGGGATGCAGTACTTC	CASSQVGTSGMQYF
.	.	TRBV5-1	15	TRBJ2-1	TGCGCCAGCAGCTTGGTTTACTTCGGATACAATGAGCAGTTCTTC	CASSLVYFGYNEQFF
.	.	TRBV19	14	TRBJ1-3	TGTGCCAGTAGTATAGGGGAAGCTGGAAACACCATATATTTT	CASSIGEAGNTIYF
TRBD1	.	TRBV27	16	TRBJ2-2	TGTGCCAGCAGTTTAAACACAGGGGCGAACACCGGGGAGCTGTTTTTT	CASSLNTGANTGELFF
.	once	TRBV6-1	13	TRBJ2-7	TGTGCCATCATTGAAGGGCGCTCCTACGAGCAGTACTTC	CAIIEGRSYEQYF
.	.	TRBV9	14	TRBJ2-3	TGTGCCAGCAGCGTCCACCAGAGCACAGATACGCAGTATTTT	CASSVHQSTDTQYF
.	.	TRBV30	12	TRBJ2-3	TGTGCCTGGAGTCAAAGCACAGATACGCAGTATTTT	CAWSQSTDTQYF
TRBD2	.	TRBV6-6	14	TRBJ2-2	TGTGCCAGCATAGTTAGCGGGAGCGCCGGGGAGCTGTTTTTT	CASIVSGSAGELFF
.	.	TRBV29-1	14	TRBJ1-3	TGCAGCGTTGCCCTAAAAAAAAGGGGAAACACCATATATTTT	CSVALKKRGNTIYF
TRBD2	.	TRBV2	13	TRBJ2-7	TGTGCCAGTTCGACTAGCGGCTCCTACGAGCAGTACTTC	CASSTSGSYEQYF
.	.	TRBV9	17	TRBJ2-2	TGTGCCAGCAGCGTTCACTTTGGACAGAAGAACACCGGGGAGCTGTTTTTT	CASSVHFGQKNTGELFF
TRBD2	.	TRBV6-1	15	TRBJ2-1	TGTGCCAGCCCCAAGACTAGCGGGGGGTACAATGAGCAGTTCTTC	CASPKTSGGYNEQFF
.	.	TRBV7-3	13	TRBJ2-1	TGTGCCAGCAGCTTAACAGGGGCCAATGAGCAGTTCTTC	CASSLTGANEQFF
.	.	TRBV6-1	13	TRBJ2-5	TGTGCCAGCAGTTTAGAACCTCAAGAGACCCAGTACTTC	CASSLEPQETQYF
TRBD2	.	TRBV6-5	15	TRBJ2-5	TGTGCCAGCCGTCAGGGACTAGATCACCGAGAGACCCAGTACTTC	CASRQGLDHRETQYF
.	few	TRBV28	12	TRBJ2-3	TGTGCCAGTAATGGCGGCACAGATACGCAGTATTTT	CASNGGTDTQYF
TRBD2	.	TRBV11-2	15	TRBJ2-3	TGTGCCAGCAGCACCTGGACTAGCGGCACAGATACGCAGTATTTT	CASSTWTSGTDTQYF
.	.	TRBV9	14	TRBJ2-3	TGTGCCAGCAGCCGATTTGACGGAGCAGATACGCAGTATTTT	CASSRFDGADTQYF
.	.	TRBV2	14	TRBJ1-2	TGTGCCAGCAGTGAAAGCGGGGTTAACTATGGCTACACCTTC	CASSESGVNYGYTF
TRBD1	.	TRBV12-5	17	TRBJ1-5	TGTGCTAGTGGTTTGAATGACAGGGGGTGGGATAGTCAGCCCCAGCATTTT	CASGLNDRGWDSQPQHF
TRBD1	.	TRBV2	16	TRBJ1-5	TGTGCCAGCAGTGAAGCCCGGGGACAGGGAAATCAGCCCCAGCATTTT	CASSEARGQGNQPQHF
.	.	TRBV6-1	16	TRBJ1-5	TGTGCCAGCAGTGTCGGGCTTGGGTATGGCAATCAGCCCCAGCATTTT	CASSVGLGYGNQPQHF
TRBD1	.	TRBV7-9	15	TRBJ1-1	TGTGCCAGCAGCCCGTTGGACAGGCGGGACACTGAAGCTTTCTTT	CASSPLDRRDTEAFF
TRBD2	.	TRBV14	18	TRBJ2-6	TGTGCCAGCAGCCAATATTCGGGAGGAAACTCTGGGGCCAACGTCCTGACTTTC	CASSQYSGGNSGANVLTF
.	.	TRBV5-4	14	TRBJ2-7	TGTGCCAGCAGCTTATACAGGGTTGGAAACGAGCAGTACTTC	CASSLYRVGNEQYF
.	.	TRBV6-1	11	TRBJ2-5	TGTGCCAGCAGTAGTGGGGAGACCCAGTACTTC	CASSSGETQYF
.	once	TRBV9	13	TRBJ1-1	TGTGCCAGCAGCGACCGGACAGATAGTGAAGCTTTCTTT	CASSDRTDSEAFF